A single sample gave rise to the 32 T cell receptor beta chains below, sequenced in a study of blood T cell repertoires in COVID-19. The data were produced by immunoSEQ multiplex PCR, yet TCRdb's version contains in-frame clones alone and is incomplete. The sample comprises roughly 70,000 clones, 70% to 75% of which are singletons, and 22% rests with the top ten. Source material: peripheral blood. These receptors came from a man aged 60 to 69 with acute or convalescent COVID-19.

The chain uses TRBV25-1 and TRBJ1-1; no reliable D call. Germline CDR1 MGHDK, CDR2 SYGVNS. The germline V and J ends were trimmed by 3 bases and 5 bases, with 16 bases remaining between them. The CDR3 totals 15 residues. The CDR3 nucleotides read TGTGCCAGCAGTGATTCGGCCACTCCGGGGACTGAAGCTTTCTTT. Translated, it gives CASSDSATPGTEAFF.

This clone was picked up one time. The V and J genes are TRBV24-1 and TRBJ2-1; 7 positions agree with TRBD1. This CDR3 is 16 amino acids long. CDR1 and CDR2 from the germline V gene are KGHDR and SFDVKD. The J segment lost 4 bases and the V segment lost 2 bases, leaving 7 bases of the junction unmatched. CDR3 in amino acids: CATSDWTGGGYNEQFF. The CDR3 DNA follows: TGTGCCACCAGTGATTGGACAGGCGGTGGGTACAATGAGCAGTTCTTC.

The chain combines TRBV11-2 with TRBJ2-2; 10 positions match TRBD1. The CDR3 is made up of 19 amino acids. Germline assignment: CDR1 SGHAT and CDR2 FQNNGV. V shed 5 bases, J shed 0 bases, and the junction held 12 bases outside the gene matches. The CDR3: CASSRSTGGRLTNTGELFF. The CDR3 DNA reads TGTGCCAGCAGCAGATCGACAGGGGGCCGCCTAACGAACACCGGGGAGCTGTTTTTT.

The CDR3 is CASSLQGGHNQPQHF. CDR3 in DNA: TGTGCCAGCAGTTTACAGGGAGGCCACAATCAGCCCCAGCATTTT. This chain joins TRBV27 and TRBJ1-5; a weak D match, TRBD1 (5 bases). Trimming removed 2 bases at V and 3 bases at J, with 11 bases between. The CDR3 extends over 15 amino acids. Germline V CDR1 and CDR2: MNHEY, SMNVEV (reference sequence).

CDR3 bases: TGTGCCAGCAGCCCTCTAATCAGGGGGCTTGAGCAGTTCTTC. This gives the protein CASSPLIRGLEQFF. The gene calls are TRBV7-9 and TRBJ2-1, with TRBD1 matching over 8 bases. This CDR3 region has 14 residues. Trimming removed 5 bases from V and 9 bases from J; junction bases left unmatched: 9. CDR1 SEHNR and CDR2 FQNEAQ come from the germline V gene (reference sequence).

The chain combines TRBV3-1 (or the pseudogene TRBV3-2) with TRBJ1-2; D gene uncertain. Germline CDR1 LGHDT, CDR2 YNNKEL (reference sequence). The length of the CDR3 is 12 residues. V lost 2 bases to trimming and J lost 6 bases, with 7 bases between them. For the CDR3, the DNA is TGTGCCAGCAGCCAAATGCTAGATGGCTACACCTTC. Translation: CASSQMLDGYTF.

The chain uses TRBV6-2 or TRBV6-3 and TRBJ2-1, with 8 bases aligning to TRBD2. The CDR3 extends over 14 amino acids. The V gene end was trimmed by 5 bases and the J gene end by 4 bases; junction bases not matched to a gene: 4. Germline V gene sequence: CDR1 MNHEY, CDR2 SVGEGT. CDR3 sequence reads: CASSRSGAYNEQFF. The CDR3 bases are TGTGCCAGCAGTCGTAGCGGGGCTTACAATGAGCAGTTCTTC.

This clone was counted a single time. V gene TRBV12-5 combines with J gene TRBJ2-1, with TRBD2 matching 13 bases. The trim removed 6 bases at V and 6 bases at J, leaving 5 bases unmatched. The length of the CDR3 is 15 residues. Per the germline V gene, CDR1 is LGHNT and CDR2 is FRNRAP. The CDR3 protein is CASGYRLAGGNEQFF. CDR3 coding DNA: TGTGCTAGTGGCTACCGACTAGCGGGAGGCAATGAGCAGTTCTTC. The complete variable domain, with remaining parts taken from reference TRBV12-5 and TRBJ2-1, reads DARVTQTPRHKVTEMGQEVTMRCQPILGHNTVFWYRQTMMQGLELLAYFRNRAPLDDSGMPKDRFSAEMPDATLATLKIQPSEPRDSAVYFCASGYRLAGGNEQFFGPGTRLTVL.

The genes are TRBV7-3 and TRBJ2-1; 7 bases are a match to TRBD2. The germline gives CDR1 SGHTA, CDR2 FQGTGA. The J segment lost 10 bases and the V segment lost 11 bases, leaving 11 bases of the junction unmatched. CDR3 size: 12 residues. As DNA, the CDR3 is TGTGCCCGACAACGGGAGGAGGACGAGCAGTTCTTC. It is translated as CARQREEDEQFF.

Within the sample, this clone is medium-sized. V usage is TRBV11-3 and J usage is TRBJ1-3; D unclear. The CDR3 contains 16 residues. Trimming removed 4 bases at V and 6 bases at J, with 19 bases between. The V gene's germline CDR1 is SGHNT and CDR2 YENEEA. In DNA form, the CDR3 reads TGTGCCAGCAGCTCACGGACTTACGTCTGGGTAAACACCATATATTTT. Its protein product is CASSSRTYVWVNTIYF.

The chain has TRBV15 and TRBJ2-1; tentative D call: TRBD1 (6 bases). The CDR3 totals 12 residues. With 5 bases removed from V and 8 bases from J, the gap between germline ends came to 10 bases. Germline V gene sequence: CDR1 LNHNV, CDR2 YYDKDF (reference sequence). The DNA of the CDR3 is TGTGCCACCAGCTTCAACAGGGATGAGCAGTTCTTC. The encoded protein is CATSFNRDEQFF. Full variable domain (outside the CDR3, taken from reference TRBV15 and TRBJ2-1): DAMVIQNPRYQVTQFGKPVTLSCSQTLNHNVMYWYQQKSSQAPKLLFHYYDKDFNNEADTPDNFQSRRPNTSFCFLDIRSPGLGDTAMYLCATSFNRDEQFFGPGTRLTVL.

The V and J genes are TRBV18 and TRBJ2-7; D is possibly TRBD1 (5 bases). V dropped 5 bases and J dropped 4 bases, with 9 bases sitting between them. Germline values: CDR1 KGHSH, CDR2 LQKENI. The CDR3 extends over 12 amino acids. DNA for the CDR3: TGTGCCAGCTCAGACCAGGGTTACGAGCAGTACGTC. Encoded protein: CASSDQGYEQYV.

This chain uses TRBV9 with TRBJ1-1, with 8 bases lining up with TRBD1. This CDR3 contains 13 residues. Germline CDR1 reads SGDLS; CDR2 reads YYNGEE. Germline trimming cut 2 bases from V and 8 bases from J; bases unmatched to any gene: 5. This CDR3 is CASSVDRVGEAFF. The CDR3 region has the DNA TGTGCCAGCAGCGTGGACAGGGTAGGGGAAGCTTTCTTT.

This clone has only one observation. The V gene is TRBV6-5, the J gene TRBJ2-1, with D possibly matching TRBD1 (6 bases). This CDR3 is 14 amino acids long. V dropped 8 bases and J dropped 5 bases, with 16 bases sitting between them. CDR1 and CDR2 (germline): MNHEY, SVGAGI. CDR3 in DNA: TGTGCCAGCCAACAGGGAAGGGACAACAATGAGCAGTTCTTC. Protein sequence: CASQQGRDNNEQFF.

J is TRBJ2-5 and V is TRBV30; D might be TRBD1 (6 bases). V was pared by 0 bases and J by 1 base, with 12 bases between. The CDR3 is 15 residues long. CDR1 and CDR2 from the germline V gene are GTSNPN and SVGIG (reference sequence). In DNA, the CDR3 is TGTGCCTGGAGTGTCGCCGGGACAATCCAAGAGACCCAGTACTTC. Translating gives CAWSVAGTIQETQYF.

The chain recombines TRBV18 with TRBJ2-3; TRBD1 matches 7 bases. Germline CDR1 and CDR2: KGHSH and LQKENI. The CDR3 is made up of 15 amino acids. J was trimmed by 5 bases and V by 2 bases; bases with no gene match: 7. The CDR3 protein is CASSPGGDRVDTQYF. The DNA for the CDR3 is TGTGCCAGCTCACCAGGGGGTGACAGGGTAGATACGCAGTATTTT.

V gene TRBV10-1 combines with J gene TRBJ2-7; TRBD1 aligns across 9 bases. The germline CDR1 and CDR2 sequences are WNHNN and SYGVQD (reference sequence). This CDR3 contains 19 residues. V shed 7 bases, J shed 5 bases, and the junction held 24 bases outside the gene matches. Written as DNA, the CDR3 is TGCGCCAGCAACACACCTCGGCACAGGGGGCATGGGTCTCGGGACGAGCAGTACGTC. This sequence encodes CASNTPRHRGHGSRDEQYV.

The V and J genes are TRBV19 and TRBJ1-1; D call uncertain. Germline lookup yields CDR1 LNHDA and CDR2 SQIVND (reference sequence). The CDR3 loop spans 13 amino acids. V was trimmed by 5 bases and J by 0 bases, leaving 7 bases between them. The CDR3: CASSPTMNTEAFF. The CDR3 DNA reads TGTGCCAGTAGTCCCACTATGAACACTGAAGCTTTCTTT. Looking up the rest from reference TRBV19 and TRBJ1-1 gives the full variable domain: DGGITQSPKYLFRKEGQNVTLSCEQNLNHDAMYWYRQDPGQGLRLIYYSQIVNDFQKGDIAEGYSVSREKKESFPLTVTSAQKNPTAFYLCASSPTMNTEAFFGQGTRLTVV.

The J gene is TRBJ2-2, the V gene TRBV25-1, with D perhaps matching TRBD1 (5 bases). Trimming cost V 6 bases and J 5 bases, with 13 bases left between them. The V gene's germline CDR1 is MGHDK and CDR2 SYGVNS. The CDR3 covers 14 residues. The CDR3 DNA is TGTGCCAGCAGGCCACCTGCAGGGACCGGGGAGCTGTTTTTT. Protein sequence: CASRPPAGTGELFF.

The chain links TRBV14 to TRBJ2-7; D is possibly TRBD2 (7 bases). V was pared by 5 bases and J by 6 bases, with 11 bases between. CDR1 and CDR2 (germline): SGHDN, FVKESK. The CDR3 is 12 amino acids. The CDR3 nucleotides are TGTGCCAGCAGCTACGCGGGGGCCGAGCAGTACTTC. Translation: CASSYAGAEQYF.

V and J are TRBV5-5 and TRBJ1-5; D ambiguous. The CDR3 has 16 amino acids. The germline V gene has CDR1 SGHKS and CDR2 YYEKEE (reference sequence). Trimming stripped 1 base from V and 4 bases from J, with 15 bases between. CDR3 in amino acids: CASSLRSGERNQPQHF. The DNA for the CDR3 is TGTGCCAGCAGCTTGCGTAGCGGGGAAAGAAATCAGCCCCAGCATTTT. Complete variable domain (other parts from reference TRBV5-5 and TRBJ1-5): DAGVTQSPTHLIKTRGQQVTLRCSPISGHKSVSWYQQVLGQGPQFIFQYYEKEERGRGNFPDRFSARQFPNYSSELNVNALLLGDSALYLCASSLRSGERNQPQHFGDGTRLSIL.

The chain carries TRBV5-8 and TRBJ2-3; D might be TRBD2 (5 bases). CDR3 length: 17 amino acids. Germline CDR1 and CDR2: SGHTS and YDEGEE. The V gene lost 1 base and the J gene lost 4 bases, with 19 bases spanning the gap. The CDR3 loop reads CASSLSLVLDYSDTQYF. The CDR3 nucleotides read TGTGCCAGCAGCTTGTCACTAGTTTTAGATTATTCAGATACGCAGTATTTT.

The chain combines TRBV2 with TRBJ1-2; a weak D match, TRBD1 (6 bases). The CDR3 has 14 amino acids. Germline CDR1 is SNHLY and CDR2 is FYNNEI. V was pared by 6 bases and J by 2 bases, with 13 bases between. The CDR3 loop is CASRGTSSNYGYTF. The DNA of the CDR3 is TGTGCCAGCAGGGGGACATCCTCAAACTATGGCTACACCTTC.

Worth noting for this clone: This specimen includes other DNA sequences encoding the same CDR3. The rearrangement joins TRBV11-3 to TRBJ2-5; D not resolved. This CDR3 region has 13 residues. With 5 bases removed from V and 2 bases from J, the gap between germline ends came to 9 bases. Germline CDR1 is SGHNT and CDR2 is YENEEA. The CDR3 protein is CASSLHYQETQYF. CDR3 bases: TGTGCCAGCAGCCTGCACTATCAAGAGACCCAGTACTTC.

The gene calls are TRBV6-5 and TRBJ1-4; 8 bases align to TRBD1. The CDR3 has 14 residues. V shed 6 bases and J 8 bases; nucleotides not matched to a gene: 8. CDR1 and CDR2 (germline): MNHEY, SVGAGI. The CDR3 is CASSLTGGGEKLFF. The CDR3 region has the DNA TGTGCCAGCAGCCTTACAGGGGGAGGGGAAAAACTGTTTTTT.

This clone has more than one count but fewer than ten. This chain connects TRBV5-4 to TRBJ2-7, with TRBD1 matching over 8 bases. V shed 4 bases, J shed 4 bases, and the junction held 7 bases outside the gene matches. The CDR3 extends over 14 amino acids. CDR1 and CDR2 from the germline V gene are SGHNT and YYREEE (reference sequence). As DNA, the CDR3 is TGTGCCAGCAGCCCAGGCAGGGGGCTTTACGAGCAGTACTTC. The encoded protein is CASSPGRGLYEQYF.

The J gene is TRBJ2-5, the V gene TRBV24-1, with 11 bases aligning to TRBD1. Germline trimming cut 9 bases from V and 4 bases from J; bases unmatched to any gene: 9. Germline V gene data show CDR1 as KGHDR and CDR2 as SFDVKD. The CDR3 loop spans 15 amino acids. CDR3 in amino acids: CATGSTDRGRETQYF. As DNA, the CDR3 is TGTGCCACCGGGTCAACGGACAGGGGGCGAGAGACCCAGTACTTC.

The chain joins TRBV29-1 to TRBJ1-1; D not resolved. CDR3 size: 13 residues. Per germline, CDR1 SQVTM and CDR2 ANQGSEA. Trimming left V 7 bases short and J 1 base short, with 13 bases between. CDR3 nucleotides: TGCAGCGCCGCTGGAGGCCCGAACACTGAAGCTTTCTTT. It yields the protein CSAAGGPNTEAFF.

The genes are TRBV24-1 and TRBJ2-3, with 11 bases fitting TRBD2. Germline V gene lookup returns CDR1 KGHDR and CDR2 SFDVKD. Trimming removed 0 bases from V and 2 bases from J; junction bases left unmatched: 6. This CDR3 has 18 amino acids. CDR3 residues: CATSDLQGTSGLTDTQYF. Written as DNA, the CDR3 is TGTGCCACCAGTGATTTGCAGGGGACTAGCGGACTCACAGATACGCAGTATTTT.

V gene TRBV7-3 combines with J gene TRBJ2-1; 11 bases align to TRBD2. The germline gives CDR1 SGHTA, CDR2 FQGTGA. CDR3 size: 15 residues. The trim removed 5 bases at V and 6 bases at J, leaving 6 bases unmatched. The CDR3 loop reads CASSKLAGGPNEQFF. The CDR3 region has the DNA TGTGCCAGCAGCAAGCTAGCGGGAGGCCCCAATGAGCAGTTCTTC.

V gene TRBV13 combines with J gene TRBJ2-1, with D unclear. The CDR3 consists of 17 residues. Germline values: CDR1 PRHDT, CDR2 FYEKMQ (reference sequence). With 5 bases removed from V and 5 bases from J, the gap between germline ends came to 22 bases. CDR3 amino acids: CASSPPYRTSPHNEQFF. CDR3 DNA sequence: TGTGCCAGCAGCCCCCCGTACCGCACTTCTCCCCACAATGAGCAGTTCTTC.

The CDR3 sequence is CASSLAGSIQETQYF. The CDR3 DNA is TGTGCCAGCAGCTTGGCCGGTAGCATCCAAGAGACCCAGTACTTC. The chain employs TRBV5-4 and TRBJ2-5; D remains ambiguous. The CDR3 extends over 15 amino acids. V shed 0 bases and J shed 1 base, with 10 bases lying between them. From germline, CDR1 is SGHNT and CDR2 YYREEE (reference sequence).